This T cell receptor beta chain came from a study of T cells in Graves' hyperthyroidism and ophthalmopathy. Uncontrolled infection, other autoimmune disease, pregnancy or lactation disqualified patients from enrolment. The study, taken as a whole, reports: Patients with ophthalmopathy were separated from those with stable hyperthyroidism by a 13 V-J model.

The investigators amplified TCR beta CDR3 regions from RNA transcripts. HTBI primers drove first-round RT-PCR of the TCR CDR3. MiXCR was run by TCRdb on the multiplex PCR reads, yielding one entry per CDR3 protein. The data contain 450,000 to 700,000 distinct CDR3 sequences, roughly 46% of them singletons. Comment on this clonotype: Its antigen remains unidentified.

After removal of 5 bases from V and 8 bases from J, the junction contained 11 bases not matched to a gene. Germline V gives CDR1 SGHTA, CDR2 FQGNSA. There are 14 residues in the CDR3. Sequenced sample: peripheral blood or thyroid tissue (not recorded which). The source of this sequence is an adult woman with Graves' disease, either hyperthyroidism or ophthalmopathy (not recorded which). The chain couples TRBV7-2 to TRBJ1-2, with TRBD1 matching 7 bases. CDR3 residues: CASSQMTGLRGYTF. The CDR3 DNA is TGTGCCAGCAGCCAAATGACAGGGCTTAGGGGCTACACCTTC.